Reported below is one TCR beta chain. It has no known antigen specificity. The input lacks base qualities; no much larger clone sits a single base away. TCRbeta CDR3 regions were amplified from genomic DNA using the immunoSEQ Assay, a bias-controlled multiplex PCR. Per the original workflow: Nucleated cell counts per sample were estimated from amplification of reference gene primers within the assay. To quantify the absolute abundance of each unique TCRbeta CDR3 rearrangement, sequence reads were collapsed and filtered. For each sample, productive Simpson clonality was calculated by taking the square root of Simpson's diversity index across productive rearrangements. In its TCRdb copy, this immuneACCESS table keeps in-frame sequences only and misses some clones. Where compared with another copy, unresolved V genes explain less than half of these, and the others have no known cause. V, J and clone size are those of that table, while D and trimming were read from the DNA. The sample table records about 81,000 clones; around 91% of these occur just once. The ten largest clonotypes hold 10% to 15% of the sample.

This sample was taken from a study of blood T cell repertoires in COVID-19 (TCRdb year 2020). For the study in its entirety: Samples from collaborators originated in the United States, Italy and Spain and spanned both the acute and convalescent phases of COVID-19. The repertoires were released in a freely available public database intended as a resource for research on the immune response to SARS-CoV-2. The samples were drawn from two sources: the first 160 participants of the ongoing ImmuneRACE study, and 1,000 to 1,500 subjects contributed by 6 global collaborators. Deeply sampled blood TCRbeta repertoires from subjects exposed to, actively infected with, or recovered from COVID-19 were included in the dataset. The sample metadata nearly always contained a de-identified subject ID, COVID-19 status, age in years and sex. Where available, HLA class I and class II types were obtained from metadata supplied by the sample provider rather than from assay-based typing. The prospective study material was composed of cDNA or gDNA derived from T cells, B-cell-depleted T cells, or PBMCs.

The investigation overall reported the following: The amount of clinical and demographic metadata varied by source and participant and was provided uncurated.

The collaborating institutions used their own protocols to collect whole blood in K2EDTA tubes. Collaborator samples were shipped for TCRbeta analysis as frozen whole blood, isolated PBMCs, or DNA extracted from either sample type. This clonotype was sampled from a man between 65 and 80 years old with active or convalescent COVID-19. What was sequenced was peripheral blood.

The bases read TGTGCCAGCAGCGTCCCTAACACCGGGGAGCTGTTTTTT. This sequence encodes CASSVPNTGELFF. Recombination joined TRBV9 with TRBJ2-2; the D gene cannot be named for sure. The CDR3 numbers 13 residues from cysteine through phenylalanine. The kept DNA is CDR3 alone, 39 bases in frame from the first base. The germline V gene encodes CDR1 SGDLS and CDR2 YYNGEE. The V and J ends are trimmed by 2 bases and 2 bases, leaving 4 bases between them.